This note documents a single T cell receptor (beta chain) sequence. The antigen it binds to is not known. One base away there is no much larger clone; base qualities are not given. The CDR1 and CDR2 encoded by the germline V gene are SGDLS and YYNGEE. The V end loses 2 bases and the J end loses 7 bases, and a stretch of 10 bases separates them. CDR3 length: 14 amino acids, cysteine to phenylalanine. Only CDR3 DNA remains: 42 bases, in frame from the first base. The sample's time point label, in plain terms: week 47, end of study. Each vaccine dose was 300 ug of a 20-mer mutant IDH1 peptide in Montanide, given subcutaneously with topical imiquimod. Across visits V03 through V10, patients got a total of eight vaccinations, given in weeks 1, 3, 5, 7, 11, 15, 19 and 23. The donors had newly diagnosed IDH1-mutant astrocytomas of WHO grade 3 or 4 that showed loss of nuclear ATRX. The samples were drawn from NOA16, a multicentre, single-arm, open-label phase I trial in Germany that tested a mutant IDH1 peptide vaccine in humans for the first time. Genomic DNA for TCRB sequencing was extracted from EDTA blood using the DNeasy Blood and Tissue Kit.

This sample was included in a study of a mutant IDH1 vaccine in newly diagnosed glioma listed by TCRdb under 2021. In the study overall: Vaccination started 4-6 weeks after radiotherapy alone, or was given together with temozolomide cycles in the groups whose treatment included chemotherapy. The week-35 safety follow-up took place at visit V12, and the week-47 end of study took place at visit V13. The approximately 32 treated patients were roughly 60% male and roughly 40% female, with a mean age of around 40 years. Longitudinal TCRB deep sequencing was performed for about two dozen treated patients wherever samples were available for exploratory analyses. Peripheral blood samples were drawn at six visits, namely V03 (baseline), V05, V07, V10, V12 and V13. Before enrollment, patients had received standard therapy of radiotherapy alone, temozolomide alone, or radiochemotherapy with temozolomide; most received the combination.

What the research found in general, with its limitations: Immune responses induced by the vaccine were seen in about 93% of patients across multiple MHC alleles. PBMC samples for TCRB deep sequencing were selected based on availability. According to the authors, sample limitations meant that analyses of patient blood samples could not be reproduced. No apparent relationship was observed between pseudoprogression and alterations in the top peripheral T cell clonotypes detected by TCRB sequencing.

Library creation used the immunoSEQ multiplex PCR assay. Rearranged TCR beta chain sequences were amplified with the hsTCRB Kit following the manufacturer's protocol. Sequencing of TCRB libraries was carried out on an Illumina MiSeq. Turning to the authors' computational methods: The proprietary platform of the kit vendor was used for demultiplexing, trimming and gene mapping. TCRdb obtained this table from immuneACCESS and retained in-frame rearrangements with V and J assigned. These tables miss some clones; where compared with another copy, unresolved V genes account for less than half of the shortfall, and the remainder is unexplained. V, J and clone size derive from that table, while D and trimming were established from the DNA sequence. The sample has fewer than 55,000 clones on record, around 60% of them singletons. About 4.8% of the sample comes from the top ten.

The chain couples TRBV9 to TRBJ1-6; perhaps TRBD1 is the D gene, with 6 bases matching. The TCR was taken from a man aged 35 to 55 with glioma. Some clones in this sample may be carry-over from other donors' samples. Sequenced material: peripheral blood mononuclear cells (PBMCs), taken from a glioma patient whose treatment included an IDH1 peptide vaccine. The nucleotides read TGTGCCAGCAGCGTGGGCCAGGGGAATTCACCCCTCCACTTT. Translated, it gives CASSVGQGNSPLHF.